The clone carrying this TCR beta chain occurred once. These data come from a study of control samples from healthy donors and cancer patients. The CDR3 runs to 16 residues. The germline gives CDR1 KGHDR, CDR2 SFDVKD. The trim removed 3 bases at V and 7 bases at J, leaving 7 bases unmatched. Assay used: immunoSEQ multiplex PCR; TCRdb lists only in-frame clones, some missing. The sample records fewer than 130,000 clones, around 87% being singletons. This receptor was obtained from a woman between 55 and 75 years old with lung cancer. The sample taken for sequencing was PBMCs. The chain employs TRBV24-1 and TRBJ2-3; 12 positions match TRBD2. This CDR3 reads CATSDVTSGRANTQYF. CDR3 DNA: TGTGCCACCAGTGATGTGACTAGCGGGAGAGCTAATACGCAGTATTTT.